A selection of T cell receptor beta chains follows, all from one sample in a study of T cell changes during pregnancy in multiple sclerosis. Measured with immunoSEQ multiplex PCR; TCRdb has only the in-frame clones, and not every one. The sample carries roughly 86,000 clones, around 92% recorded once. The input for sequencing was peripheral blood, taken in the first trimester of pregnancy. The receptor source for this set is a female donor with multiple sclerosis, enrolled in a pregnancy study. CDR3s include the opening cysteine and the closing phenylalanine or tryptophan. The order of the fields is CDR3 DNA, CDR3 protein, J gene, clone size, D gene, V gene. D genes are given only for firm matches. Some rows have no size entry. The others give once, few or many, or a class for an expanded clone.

DNA: TGTGCCTGGAGTGAGGGGTATGGCTACACCTTC; CDR3: CAWSEGYGYTF; J: TRBJ1-2; size: NA; D: NA; V: TRBV30
DNA: TGTGCCAGCAGCGTAGCCACTGACAGAGACTATGGCTACACCTTC; CDR3: CASSVATDRDYGYTF; J: TRBJ1-2; size: few; D: NA; V: TRBV9
DNA: TGCGCCAGCAGCGATGGGACTAGCAGTTACAATGAGCAGTTCTTC; CDR3: CASSDGTSSYNEQFF; J: TRBJ2-1; size: NA; D: TRBD2; V: TRBV5-1
DNA: TGTGCCAGTAGTACGACCGACAGGGCCGTTTATAGCAATCAGCCCCAGCATTTT; CDR3: CASSTTDRAVYSNQPQHF; J: TRBJ1-5; size: NA; D: TRBD1; V: TRBV19
DNA: TGTGCCATCAGTGAGTCGAGAGCGGGAGTAGTAGATACGCAGTATTTT; CDR3: CAISESRAGVVDTQYF; J: TRBJ2-3; size: once; D: TRBD2; V: TRBV10-3
DNA: TGTGCCCCCAAGACGTTACAGGGGAGCTACACCTTC; CDR3: CAPKTLQGSYTF; J: TRBJ1-2; size: once; D: TRBD1; V: TRBV27
DNA: TGTGCCAGCAGCCGATGGGGACAGGGGGCCAGGGTTAACTATGGCTACACCTTC; CDR3: CASSRWGQGARVNYGYTF; J: TRBJ1-2; size: NA; D: TRBD1; V: TRBV7-9
DNA: TGTGCCAGCAGCCCCTGGACAGTCTCTGGGGCCAACGTCCTGACTTTC; CDR3: CASSPWTVSGANVLTF; J: TRBJ2-6; size: NA; D: NA; V: TRBV7-2
DNA: TGCGCCAGCAGCGCGGATACCCTCGTGAATGAGCAGTTCTTC; CDR3: CASSADTLVNEQFF; J: TRBJ2-1; size: NA; D: NA; V: TRBV5-1
DNA: TGCGCCAGCAGCGGAGGGGACAGATCATCCTACGAGCAGTACTTC; CDR3: CASSGGDRSSYEQYF; J: TRBJ2-7; size: NA; D: NA; V: TRBV5-1
DNA: TGTGCCAGCAGCTTCCACTGGAACACTGAAGCTTTCTTT; CDR3: CASSFHWNTEAFF; J: TRBJ1-1; size: few; D: NA; V: TRBV7-9
DNA: TGTGCCAGCTCACGGGCCGGGACAGGGTGGAATGAGCAGTTCTTC; CDR3: CASSRAGTGWNEQFF; J: TRBJ2-1; size: NA; D: TRBD1; V: TRBV18
DNA: TGTGCCAGCAGCCCCTCCGGGGCTAGCGGGAGGGCCCGAGATACGCAGTATTTT; CDR3: CASSPSGASGRARDTQYF; J: TRBJ2-3; size: once; D: TRBD2; V: TRBV7-9